This entry lists 3 T cell receptor beta chains sequenced from one sample in a study of PD-L1 blockade in urothelial cancer. Some clones are missing from TCRdb's copy, which holds only in-frame ones; the method was immunoSEQ multiplex PCR. The sample has around 100,000 clones, 87% seen once; the top ten hold 2% to 2.5%. The time point: pretreatment peripheral blood. The material sequenced was PBMCs, taken around atezolizumab (anti-PD-L1) treatment. The source of these receptors is a man aged 60 to 69 with urothelial cancer.

The chain has TRBV7-2 and TRBJ1-5, with TRBD1 as a possible D gene (6 bases). The length of the CDR3 is 15 residues. Per the germline V gene, CDR1 is SGHTA and CDR2 is FQGNSA. The V gene lost 5 bases and the J gene lost 7 bases, with 18 bases spanning the gap. The CDR3 reads CASSLTRGLDQPQHF. CDR3 in DNA: TGTGCCAGCAGCCTTACCAGGGGATTGGACCAGCCCCAGCATTTT.

The genes are TRBV5-6 and TRBJ2-3; 8 nucleotides agree with TRBD1. The CDR3 is 15 amino acids. Germline values: CDR1 SGHDT, CDR2 YYEEEE. V shed 1 base and J 3 bases; nucleotides not matched to a gene: 4. CDR3 DNA sequence: TGTGCCAGCAGCTTGCAGGGGGCTGGGACAGATACGCAGTATTTT. Protein product: CASSLQGAGTDTQYF.

V is TRBV6-1 and J is TRBJ1-1, with 8 nucleotides matching TRBD1. From germline, CDR1 is MNHNS and CDR2 SASEGT. There are 15 residues in the CDR3. The junction had 2 bases not matched to a gene; V was cut back by 1 base and J by 1 base. For the CDR3, the DNA is TGTGCCAGCAGTGAAGTCCAGGGGGCGAACACTGAAGCTTTCTTT. This sequence encodes CASSEVQGANTEAFF.